The clone carrying this T cell receptor beta chain was counted once. This specimen comes from a study of blood T cell repertoires in COVID-19. Per the study methods: Nucleated cell number was recorded as an estimate derived from reference gene primer amplification. Using immunoSEQ multiplex PCR, the repertoire was profiled, and TCRdb retains in-frame clones only, with some absent. Clonal size and the V and J genes are those of that table, whereas D and trimming came from the DNA. The sample lists 150,000 or so clones; around 90% were seen once. V was clipped by 8 bases and J by 10 bases; unmatched bases: 17. CDR3 length: 15 residues. The germline V gene has CDR1 MDHEN and CDR2 SYDVKM.

Sequencing was done on a sample of peripheral blood. This TCR came from a woman aged 55-70 years with acute or convalescent COVID-19. This sequence joins TRBV28 and TRBJ1-1; 9 bases align to TRBD1. The CDR3 reads CASLTAGTGRAVAFF. The CDR3 DNA reads TGTGCCAGCTTAACCGCCGGGACAGGGCGGGCAGTAGCTTTCTTT.